This TCR beta chain was recorded in a study of shared clonotypes between healthy human individuals. Study overall: Ranging from 18 to 49 in age, donors were two women and a few men.

Points from the study as a whole: Sequencing depth was expected to affect clonotype sharing among donors. In this cohort, only blood was sampled, and tissue repertoires likely differ.

The study separated CD4+ cells into CD45RA+ naive and CD45RA-negative memory subsets. Repertoires were generated with immunoSEQ multiplex PCR, while TCRdb's copy carries only in-frame clones and drops some. The table lists 2 million to 2.5 million clones, more than 90% of them singletons. J gave up 2 bases and V 4 bases, and 2 bases lay outside the gene matches. The CDR3 is 15 residues long. Per the germline V gene, CDR1 is SGHAT and CDR2 is FQNNGV. Comment on this clone: What it binds is unknown.

Sequencing input: naive CD4+ T cells sorted from blood. Subset specified: CD45RA+ positively selected. This chain uses TRBV11-2 with TRBJ2-3, with 11 bases aligning to TRBD2. The sequence was obtained from a man aged 18 to 30 in good health. The CDR3, as DNA: TGTGCCAGCAGCTCTAGCGGGGGGATCACAGATACGCAGTATTTT. The encoded protein is CASSSSGGITDTQYF.